This record covers a single TCR beta chain. The ends lost 2 bases at V and 0 bases at J; junction bases unmatched: 1. The CDR3 consists of 14 residues. In germline, CDR1 is GTSNPN, CDR2 SVGIG (reference sequence). The data originate from a study of blood T cell repertoires in COVID-19. Study-level background: Acute-phase and convalescent COVID-19 samples originated in the United States, Italy and Spain.

TCRdb keeps only in-frame clones here, not all; method: immunoSEQ multiplex PCR. The table lists 150,000 to 200,000 clones, roughly 86% of them singletons. The chain has TRBV30 and TRBJ2-1; 7 bases map to TRBD2. This clonotype was sampled from a woman under 40 with active or convalescent COVID-19. The sample consisted of peripheral blood. The CDR3 is CAWSRTSSYNEQFF. Written as DNA, the CDR3 is TGTGCCTGGAGTCGGACTAGCTCCTACAATGAGCAGTTCTTC.